This is a list of T cell receptor beta chains from one sample in a study of T cell responses to AZD1222 COVID-19 vaccine. This table comes from immunoSEQ multiplex PCR, and its TCRdb copy is limited to in-frame clones, with some not included. The sample lists 150,000 to 200,000 clones, around 89% occurring once. Sequences were derived from peripheral blood, sampled on day 0 of AZD1222 vaccination. These TCRs come from an adult in good health. Each CDR3 is given with its conserved first and last residue. The D gene is left open where the match is weak. Clone size is not always given. Where it is, it says once, few, many or a class for expanded clones.

TRBV7-2	.	TRBJ2-1	.	TGTGCCAGCAGCACCACACGTAGCTCCTACAATGAGCAGTTCTTC	CASSTTRSSYNEQFF
TRBV18	.	TRBJ2-3	.	TGTGCCAGCTCACCACCGTCTAAAACAGATACGCAGTATTTT	CASSPPSKTDTQYF
TRBV6-5	.	TRBJ1-3	.	TGTGCCACCCGGAACTCTGGAAACACCATATATTTT	CATRNSGNTIYF
TRBV7-3	.	TRBJ2-1	.	TGTGCCAGCAGCCGCTCTAACAGAGGAAATGAGCAGTTCTTC	CASSRSNRGNEQFF
TRBV2	.	TRBJ2-6	.	TGTGCCAGCAGCCTACAGGGTTCCGGGGCCAACGTCCTGACTTTC	CASSLQGSGANVLTF
TRBV5-4	.	TRBJ2-2	TRBD2	TGTGCCAGCAGCTTGGCCCGGCTAGCGGGAGGGTACGGGGAGCTGTTTTTT	CASSLARLAGGYGELFF
TRBV19	.	TRBJ1-4	.	TGTGCCAGTAGTATCGGACGGGCTAATGAAAAACTGTTTTTT	CASSIGRANEKLFF
TRBV5-4	once	TRBJ1-6	TRBD1	TGTGCCAGCAGCCGGGACAGGGGGCCTGGTAATTCACCCCTCCACTTT	CASSRDRGPGNSPLHF
TRBV5-1	.	TRBJ2-7	.	TGCGCCAGCAGCTTGGCCCTTGCTAAAACCTACGAGCAGTACTTC	CASSLALAKTYEQYF
TRBV5-4	.	TRBJ2-7	TRBD1	TGTGCCAGCACCATCTTACAGGGGGCTTCCTACGAGCAGTACTTC	CASTILQGASYEQYF
TRBV28	once	TRBJ1-2	TRBD1	TGTGCCAGCAGTTTCCCCGGGACAGGGGGCGCGATCTATGGCTACACCTTC	CASSFPGTGGAIYGYTF
TRBV7-8	.	TRBJ2-1	.	TGTGCCAGCAGCCTAGGGGGGCGGGGGAGCTCCTACAATGAGCAGTTCTTC	CASSLGGRGSSYNEQFF
TRBV19	.	TRBJ1-2	TRBD1	TGTGCCAGTAGCCCCAGCACAGGGGAAGGCTATGGCTACACCTTC	CASSPSTGEGYGYTF
TRBV28	once	TRBJ1-2	.	TGTGCCAGCAGTCTACCGACAGGTGGCTACACCTTC	CASSLPTGGYTF
TRBV28	.	TRBJ1-6	.	TGTGCCAGCATTGATTCAGGGTACCATAATTCACCCCTCCACTTT	CASIDSGYHNSPLHF
TRBV28	.	TRBJ2-7	.	TGTGCCAGCAGCCCCGGACAGACCTACGAGCAGTACTTC	CASSPGQTYEQYF
TRBV5-4	.	TRBJ1-2	.	TGTGCCAGCAGCTTGGGGAACCCTGGGACATTCTATGGCTACACCTTC	CASSLGNPGTFYGYTF